Below are 2 T cell receptor beta chains sequenced from a single sample in a study of blood T cell repertoires in COVID-19. Clones were sequenced by immunoSEQ multiplex PCR, and TCRdb holds only the in-frame ones, with some missing. This table holds roughly 280,000 clones, about 88% found once. Sequences were obtained from peripheral blood. Receptors originate from a woman in her 30s with COVID-19, enrolled during active disease.

V usage is TRBV4-1 and J usage is TRBJ2-7, with D maybe TRBD1 (6 bases). The V gene's germline CDR1 is MGHRA and CDR2 YSYEKL. The CDR3 is 15 residues long. V gave up 0 bases and J gave up 0 bases, with 9 bases separating them. CDR3 nucleotide sequence: TGCGCCAGCAGCCAAGATCAGGGGACCTCCTACGAGCAGTACTTC. Residues: CASSQDQGTSYEQYF.

The chain carries TRBV6-5 and TRBJ1-1; D ambiguous. The length of the CDR3 is 13 residues. V was cut by 6 bases and J by 3 bases, with 11 bases left in between. The germline V gene encodes CDR1 MNHEY and CDR2 SVGAGI. CDR3 loop: CASSKTEDTEAFF. The CDR3 DNA is TGTGCCAGCAGCAAGACGGAGGACACTGAAGCTTTCTTT.